The 8 T cell receptor beta chains listed next were all sequenced from one sample in a study of TIL therapy for anti-PD-1-resistant metastatic lung cancer. Time point in this sample: pre-treatment sample, taken before nivolumab and TIL therapy. The libraries were made with immunoSEQ v3. The table came from immunoSEQ multiplex PCR; TCRdb's copy has only in-frame clones and leaves some out. Seen here are 20,000 to 25,000 clones, about 71% observed once, and the top ten hold just under 2%. Sequences were derived from blood, sampled at baseline. These receptors originate from a person aged 25-79 years with non-small cell lung cancer.

The genes are TRBV19 and TRBJ1-1; 7 bases agree with TRBD1. This CDR3 has 17 residues. V was pared by 2 bases and J by 4 bases, with 13 bases of the junction left unmatched. Germline V CDR1 and CDR2: LNHDA, SQIVND (reference sequence). Here the CDR3 reads CASSIIKEGAAGTEAFF. The CDR3 DNA reads TGTGCCAGTAGTATAATAAAGGAGGGGGCGGCGGGCACTGAAGCTTTCTTT.

The rearrangement links TRBV5-5 to TRBJ2-5, with D possibly TRBD1 on 7 matching bases. Germline loops: CDR1 SGHKS, CDR2 YYEKEE (reference sequence). V lost 6 bases, J lost 1 base, and 13 bases lay in between. CDR3 length equals 14 residues. The CDR3 DNA is TGTGCCAGCACCACAGGGGACTTCCAAGAGACCCAGTACTTC. Translation: CASTTGDFQETQYF.

V gene TRBV5-5 combines with J gene TRBJ1-6; no clear D. The CDR3 contains 16 residues. Per germline, CDR1 SGHKS and CDR2 YYEKEE (reference sequence). Deletions cut 1 base from V and 2 bases from J, with 10 bases between. CDR3 bases: TGTGCCAGCAGCTTGAGTGTAGAAGCCTATAATTCACCCCTCCACTTT. It specifies CASSLSVEAYNSPLHF.

V and J are TRBV5-5 and TRBJ1-1; D is undetermined. Per the germline V gene, CDR1 is SGHKS and CDR2 is YYEKEE (reference sequence). The CDR3 has 15 amino acids. Trimming took off 6 bases at V and 4 bases at J, with 19 bases between the two ends. The CDR3 DNA is TGTGCCAGCACCCTTGATGGCTTTATGGGCACTGAAGCTTTCTTT. It is translated as CASTLDGFMGTEAFF.

The chain carries TRBV19 and TRBJ2-3; possibly TRBD2 for D (6 bases). Per the germline V gene, CDR1 is LNHDA and CDR2 is SQIVND (reference sequence). The CDR3 extends over 18 amino acids. V was shortened by 6 bases and J by 4 bases, with 26 bases between the two germline ends. DNA of the CDR3: TGTGCCAGTAGGGGTACAGCCGGTAGGGCCGGAGGGGCAGATACGCAGTATTTT. Amino acid sequence: CASRGTAGRAGGADTQYF.

The rearrangement uses TRBV20-1 and TRBJ2-7; the D is unclear. V was trimmed by 3 bases and J by 3 bases, leaving 6 bases between them. CDR1 is DFQATT, CDR2 SNEGSKA, per germline (reference sequence). The CDR3 loop spans 11 amino acids. The CDR3 coding sequence is TGCAGTGCTAGTAAGTTCTACGAGCAGTACTTC. It specifies CSASKFYEQYF.

This rearrangement joins TRBV5-6 to TRBJ2-7; 9 positions agree with TRBD1. The CDR3 spans 14 residues. Germline V CDR1 and CDR2: SGHDT, YYEEEE. Losses at the gene ends were 2 bases for V and 1 base for J; bases not matched to a gene: 1. This chain's CDR3 is CASSFGTGSYEQYF. CDR3 bases: TGTGCCAGCAGCTTTGGGACAGGGTCCTACGAGCAGTACTTC.

V is TRBV2 and J is TRBJ2-7, with D maybe TRBD2 (7 bases). Germline CDR1 is SNHLY and CDR2 is FYNNEI. The CDR3 runs to 15 residues. The V gene lost 6 bases and the J gene lost 7 bases, with 22 bases spanning the gap. The CDR3 loop is CASSAFREGGEEQYF. The CDR3 nucleotides are TGTGCCAGCAGCGCGTTTCGAGAGGGGGGGGAGGAGCAGTACTTC.